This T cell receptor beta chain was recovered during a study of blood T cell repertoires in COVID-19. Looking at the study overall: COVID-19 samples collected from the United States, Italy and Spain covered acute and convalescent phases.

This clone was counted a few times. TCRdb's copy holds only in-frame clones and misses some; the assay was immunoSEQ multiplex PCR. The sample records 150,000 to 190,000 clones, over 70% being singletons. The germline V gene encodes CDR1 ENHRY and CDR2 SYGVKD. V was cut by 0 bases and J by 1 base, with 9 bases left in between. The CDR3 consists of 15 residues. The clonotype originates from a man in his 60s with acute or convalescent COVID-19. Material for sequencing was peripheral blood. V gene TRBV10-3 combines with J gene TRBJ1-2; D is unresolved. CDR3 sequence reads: CAISESAGYNYGYTF. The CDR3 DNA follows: TGTGCCATCAGTGAGTCGGCAGGCTATAACTATGGCTACACCTTC.